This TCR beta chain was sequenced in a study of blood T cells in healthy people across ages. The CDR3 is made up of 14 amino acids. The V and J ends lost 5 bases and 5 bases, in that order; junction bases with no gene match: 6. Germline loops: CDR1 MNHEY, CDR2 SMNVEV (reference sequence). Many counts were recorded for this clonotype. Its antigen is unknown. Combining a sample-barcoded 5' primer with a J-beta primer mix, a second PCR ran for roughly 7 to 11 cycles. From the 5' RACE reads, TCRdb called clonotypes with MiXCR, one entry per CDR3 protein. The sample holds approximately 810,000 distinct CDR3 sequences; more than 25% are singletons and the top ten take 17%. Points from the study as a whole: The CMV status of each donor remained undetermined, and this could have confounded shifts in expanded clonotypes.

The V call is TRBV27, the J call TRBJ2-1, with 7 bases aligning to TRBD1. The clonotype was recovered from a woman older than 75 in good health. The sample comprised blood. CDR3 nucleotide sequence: TGTGCCAGCAGTCCCCGGGACAGAAACAATGAGCAGTTCTTC. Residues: CASSPRDRNNEQFF.